Each of the 14 T cell receptor beta chains below was sequenced from the same sample in a study of identical twins. TCRdb passed the 5' RACE reads through MiXCR, listing each CDR3 protein once. There are approximately 1.8 million distinct CDR3 sequences in the sample; about 30% occur only once, and about 0.27% lies in the top ten. The sequenced material came from cord blood. The receptors were sampled from a newborn girl in good health.

The chain uses TRBV7-8 and TRBJ1-6, with TRBD1 matching 7 bases. Trimming cost V 0 bases and J 5 bases; bases outside gene matches: 13. Looked up from germline, CDR1 is SGHVS and CDR2 is FQNEAQ. This CDR3 is 19 amino acids long. CDR3 coding DNA: TGTGCCAGCAGCTTAGCTAGGATCCTACAGGGGTGGAATAATTCACCCCTCCACTTT. Its protein product is CASSLARILQGWNNSPLHF.

The CDR3 DNA reads as TGCAGTGCTCCCCACCAGGGGGGCCCAGATACGCAGTATTTT. It yields the protein CSAPHQGGPDTQYF. The chain joins TRBV20-1 to TRBJ2-3, with D possibly TRBD1 on 7 matching bases. Looked up from germline, CDR1 is DFQATT and CDR2 is SNEGSKA (reference sequence). This CDR3 has 14 residues. The germline V and J ends were trimmed by 5 bases and 4 bases, with 16 bases remaining between them.

This clonotype has just a few counts. This rearrangement joins TRBV5-6 to TRBJ1-2, with TRBD1 as a possible D gene (5 bases). With 0 bases removed from V and 7 bases from J, the gap between germline ends came to 13 bases. Germline V CDR1 and CDR2: SGHDT, YYEEEE. The CDR3 loop spans 14 amino acids. The CDR3 here is CASSLDVTRGGYTF. CDR3 coding DNA: TGTGCCAGCAGCTTGGATGTCACGAGGGGTGGCTACACCTTC.

Regarding this clonotype: One end of the junction fails to match germline, which may point to a read error. The chain carries TRBV4-1 and TRBJ2-1; 9 nucleotides match TRBD1. The CDR3 is made up of 14 amino acids. CDR1 is MGHRA and CDR2 is YSYEKL in the germline V gene. The CDR3 spells CASSQPVQGAAEAF. The DNA for the CDR3 is TGCGCCAGCAGCCAACCAGTACAGGGGGCGGCTGAAGCTTTC.

This clonotype has a handful of counts. V and J are TRBV25-1 and TRBJ2-2, with D hard to call. Germline V CDR1 and CDR2: MGHDK, SYGVNS. The V and J ends lost 1 base and 0 bases respectively, with 9 bases between them. The CDR3 consists of 16 residues. DNA for the CDR3: TGTGCCAGCAGTGAATTGGAGAGATCGAACACCGGGGAGCTGTTTTTT. This encodes CASSELERSNTGELFF.

As to this clonotype: An end of the junction differs from the germline gene, which may be a read error. V is TRBV9 and J is TRBJ2-3, with 7 bases aligning to TRBD2. The CDR3 extends over 15 amino acids. Germline lookup yields CDR1 SGDLS and CDR2 YYNGEE. CDR3 in amino acids: CASSILLANLGTRYF. The DNA for the CDR3 is TGTGCCAGCAGCATCCTACTAGCGAACTTGGGGACGCGGTATTTT.

This chain links TRBV10-3 with TRBJ2-1, with D possibly being TRBD1 (6 bases). The CDR3 length is 14 residues. From germline, CDR1 is ENHRY and CDR2 SYGVKD. V lost 6 bases and J lost 3, with 12 bases in between. CDR3 in amino acids: CAIRIRGFYNEQFF. CDR3 bases: TGTGCCATCAGAATCAGGGGATTCTACAATGAGCAGTTCTTC.

This clonotype occurred a few times. This chain connects TRBV20-1 to TRBJ2-7; TRBD2 matches 9 bases. CDR3 length: 15 amino acids. The germline V gene encodes CDR1 DFQATT and CDR2 SNEGSKA (reference sequence). J lost 0 bases, V lost 1 base, and 4 bases had no gene match. The CDR3 DNA reads TGCAGTGCTAGAGCCCCGACTAGCGGCTCCTACGAGCAGTACTTC. Protein: CSARAPTSGSYEQYF.

The chain recombines TRBV10-3 with TRBJ2-3, with TRBD1 as a possible D gene (6 bases). The germline CDR1 and CDR2 sequences are ENHRY and SYGVKD. The V gene lost 5 bases and the J gene lost 8 bases, with 14 bases spanning the gap. This CDR3 contains 13 residues. CDR3 sequence reads: CAISPTGSGTQYF. The CDR3 nucleotides are TGTGCCATCAGTCCTACAGGGTCGGGTACGCAGTATTTT.

J is TRBJ2-7 and V is TRBV24-1; the D is unclear. Germline V CDR1 and CDR2: KGHDR, SFDVKD. The CDR3 extends over 13 amino acids. Trimming stripped 2 bases from V and 6 bases from J, with 10 bases between. The chain's CDR3 is CATSDSAGVEQYF. Here the CDR3 DNA reads TGTGCCACCAGTGATTCCGCAGGAGTCGAGCAGTACTTC.

This clonotype was found a few times. The chain has TRBV7-2 and TRBJ2-1, with D maybe TRBD2 (5 bases). Germline assignment: CDR1 SGHTA and CDR2 FQGNSA. The CDR3 runs 18 residues. V was shortened by 1 base and J by 6 bases, with 22 bases between the two germline ends. Here the CDR3 reads CASSLVGTRAAPSNEQFF. The CDR3 DNA sequence: TGTGCCAGCAGCTTAGTAGGTACTAGGGCTGCACCGTCCAATGAGCAGTTCTTC. Together with reference TRBV7-2 and TRBJ2-1, the CDR3 gives the full variable domain: GAGVSQSPSNKVTEKGKDVELRCDPISGHTALYWYRQSLGQGLEFLIYFQGNSAPDKSGLPSDRFSAERTGGSVSTLTIQRTQQEDSAVYLCASSLVGTRAAPSNEQFFGPGTRLTVL.

In this sample, this clonotype turned up a few times. The V call is TRBV7-9, the J call TRBJ2-4; 9 nucleotides align to TRBD1. Germline V lookup: CDR1 SEHNR, CDR2 FQNEAQ (reference sequence). The CDR3 is 17 amino acids. The junction had 9 bases not matched to a gene; V was cut back by 5 bases and J by 1 base. In DNA, the CDR3 is TGTGCCAGCAGCAGAAATACAGGGGGCGCGGCCAAAAACATTCAGTACTTC. This sequence encodes CASSRNTGGAAKNIQYF.

This clonotype was detected ten times or more. This sequence joins TRBV20-1 and TRBJ1-4; TRBD1 matches at 7 bases. CDR3 size: 13 residues. Germline CDR1 reads DFQATT; CDR2 reads SNEGSKA (reference sequence). Trimming removed 1 base from V and 5 bases from J; junction bases left unmatched: 1. As DNA, the CDR3 is TGCAGTGCTAGAGCCAGGGGGAATGAAAAACTGTTTTTT. Amino acids: CSARARGNEKLFF.

The CDR3 sequence: CASSFYRVEFSFTDTQYF. The CDR3 nucleotides read TGTGCCAGCAGCTTCTACAGGGTCGAGTTTTCGTTCACAGATACGCAGTATTTT. V usage is TRBV7-9 and J usage is TRBJ2-3; D may be TRBD1 (6 bases). Germline CDR1 and CDR2: SEHNR and FQNEAQ (reference sequence). Trimming removed 3 bases at V and 2 bases at J, with 21 bases between. CDR3 length: 18 amino acids.